Detailed here is one T cell receptor (beta chain). Its specificity is not known. Looked up from germline, CDR1 is SGHTA and CDR2 is FQGTGA. This CDR3 is built from 15 residues. The V segment lost 2 bases and the J segment 9 bases; nucleotides outside the gene matches: 9. The record originates from a study of blood T cells in healthy people across ages. Next came a second PCR, run for about 7 to 12 cycles, which used a sample-barcoded 5' primer along with a J-beta primer mix. Each sample provided no less than 2.5 million CDR3-containing paired-end reads. TCRdb ran MiXCR on the 5' RACE reads and lists one entry per CDR3 protein. The sample lists 600,000 to 850,000 distinct CDR3 sequences; around 46% were seen once. General study points: Considered underestimates were the diversity estimates obtained from one million T cells. Long-lived donors exceeded aged donors in naive CD4+ cells and diversity.

Isolation of PBMCs gave at least 6 million cells per sample. Sample: blood. This clonotype was sampled from a woman aged 55-69 years in good health. V gene TRBV7-3 combines with J gene TRBJ2-1; 8 positions agree with TRBD2. The chain's CDR3 is CASSLSGGRAGEQFF. CDR3 DNA sequence: TGTGCCAGCAGCTTATCGGGGGGGAGGGCAGGTGAGCAGTTCTTC.